The 16 T cell receptor beta chains presented below share a single source sample, sequenced in a study of read filtering for tumor transcriptome and immune sequencing. Molecular barcoded adaptors covering alpha/delta and beta/gamma chains were used on about 0.4 ug RNA. MiXCR, applied by TCRdb to the reads, yields one record per CDR3 protein. The table has some 38,000 distinct CDR3 sequences, approximately 15% seen once. Sequencing input: a population of CD138-negative cells sorted from bone marrow. The receptors stem from a donor aged 40 or over with multiple myeloma.

At least ten counts were recorded for this clonotype. J is TRBJ2-1 and V is TRBV6-2 or TRBV6-3; 12 bases map to TRBD2. In germline, CDR1 is MNHEY, CDR2 SVGEGT. V lost 6 bases, J lost 8 bases, and 5 bases stayed unmatched. The CDR3 contains 14 residues. As DNA, the CDR3 is TGTGCCAGCAGCCGGACTAGCGGGATTTATGAGCAGTTCTTC. Translation: CASSRTSGIYEQFF.

This clonotype was observed many times. J is TRBJ1-1 and V is TRBV29-1, with D hard to call. V lost 7 bases and J lost 2, with 5 bases in between. CDR3 length: 10 amino acids. Germline CDR1 is SQVTM and CDR2 is ANQGSEA. Here the CDR3 reads CSAANTEAFF. CDR3 bases: TGCAGCGCCGCCAACACTGAAGCTTTCTTT.

This clonotype was seen more than once but under ten times. The junction departs from germline at one end; a sequencing error may be responsible. This chain joins TRBV12-3 or TRBV12-4 and TRBJ1-6, with 9 nucleotides matching TRBD1. CDR3 size: 16 residues. CDR3 region: CASSPDRGGYNSPFRF. For the CDR3, the DNA is TGTGCCAGCAGTCCGGACAGGGGCGGTTATAATTCACCCTTCCGCTTT.

This clonotype was seen ten or more times. A read error may explain this, as a much larger clone is one base away. This likely comes from a read error, as the CDR3 has no conserved phenylalanine or tryptophan at its end. V gene TRBV7-3 combines with J gene TRBJ1-1; TRBD1 is a possible D gene (5 bases). Trimming took 3 bases from V and 4 from J, leaving 9 bases between them. This CDR3 region has 13 residues. Per germline, CDR1 SGHTA and CDR2 FQGTGA. The CDR3 is CASSFDRATEAFL. The DNA of the CDR3 is TGTGCCAGCAGCTTCGACAGAGCCACTGAAGCTTTCTTA.

This clonotype was detected many times. V usage is TRBV7-9 and J usage is TRBJ1-3, with D possibly being TRBD1 (5 bases). The CDR3 runs to 14 residues. The V end was cut by 11 bases, the J end by 0 bases, with 14 bases between. Germline V gene lookup returns CDR1 SEHNR and CDR2 FQNEAQ (reference sequence). CDR3 nucleotide sequence: TGTGCCGGCCGGGGGAGACTCTCTGGAAACACCATATATTTT. Translation gives CAGRGRLSGNTIYF.

This clonotype was observed many times. The chain uses TRBV20-1 and TRBJ2-1; TRBD2 might be the D (6 bases). Looked up from germline, CDR1 is DFQATT and CDR2 is SNEGSKA (reference sequence). The CDR3 spans 15 residues. The V end was cut by 6 bases, the J end by 7 bases, with 22 bases between. CDR3 residues: CSAPDVRRATNEQFF. The CDR3 DNA reads as TGCAGTGCCCCAGATGTAAGGAGGGCGACTAATGAGCAGTTCTTC.

The sample holds many counts of this clonotype. The rearrangement joins TRBV6-6 to TRBJ1-5, with D possibly TRBD1 on 5 matching bases. The V end was cut by 8 bases, the J end by 2 bases, with 16 bases between. The CDR3 consists of 15 residues. Germline V gene sequence: CDR1 MNHNY, CDR2 SVGAGI (reference sequence). In DNA form, the CDR3 reads TGTGCCAGCTGGGCGGGGGGAATGGGCAATCAGCCCCAGCATTTT. Translated, it gives CASWAGGMGNQPQHF.

As to this clonotype: The CDR3 ends on some other residue instead of the conserved phenylalanine or tryptophan, so this is likely a read error. The V call is TRBV2, the J call TRBJ2-7; D is undetermined. V lost 6 bases and J 4 bases, leaving 4 bases between the germline ends. The CDR3 extends over 10 amino acids. CDR1 and CDR2 (germline): SNHLY, FYNNEI. CDR3 DNA: TGTGCCAGCAGCGCATACGAGCAGTACCTC. Translating it yields CASSAYEQYL.

Ten or more counts support this clonotype. The chain couples TRBV5-6 to TRBJ2-3, with D perhaps matching TRBD1 (5 bases). The germline V gene has CDR1 SGHDT and CDR2 YYEEEE. Deletions cut 9 bases from V and 0 bases from J, with 14 bases between. The CDR3 covers 14 residues. CDR3 coding DNA: TGTGCCACCAAAATACAGGCCAGCACAGATACGCAGTATTTT. Translation gives CATKIQASTDTQYF.

This clonotype was observed at least ten times. The rearrangement links TRBV3-1 to TRBJ2-1; a possible D gene is TRBD2 (6 bases). Germline CDR1 and CDR2: LGHDT and YNNKEL (reference sequence). The germline V and J ends were trimmed by 1 base and 3 bases, with 7 bases remaining between them. The CDR3 is 14 residues long. The chain's CDR3 is CASSQGAGYNEQFF. In DNA form, the CDR3 reads TGTGCCAGCAGCCAAGGAGCGGGCTACAATGAGCAGTTCTTC.

This clonotype was detected only once. A far larger clone is off by one base, so a read error is likely. Without the conserved terminal phenylalanine or tryptophan, this CDR3 likely stems from a read error. This chain joins TRBV6-1 and TRBJ2-7, with TRBD2 matching over 12 bases. Germline loops: CDR1 MNHNS, CDR2 SASEGT. This CDR3 has 14 residues. Trimming cost V 7 bases and J 3 bases; bases outside gene matches: 4. CDR3 amino acids: CASNLAGGDYEQYL. The CDR3 DNA reads as TGTGCCAGCAATCTAGCGGGAGGGGACTACGAGCAGTACCTC.

By frequency in the sample, this clonotype is medium-sized. The chain combines TRBV4-1 with TRBJ1-4; weak D call: TRBD1 (6 bases). CDR1 and CDR2 (germline): MGHRA, YSYEKL. V was clipped by 1 base and J by 5 bases, with 11 bases between them. This CDR3 contains 15 residues. As DNA, the CDR3 is TGCGCCAGCAGCCAAGTTTCCGGGGGCAATGAAAAACTGTTTTTT. Translating it yields CASSQVSGGNEKLFF.

This clonotype has ten or more counts. This chain joins TRBV6-1 and TRBJ1-5, with D unresolved. V lost 3 bases and J lost 0, with 9 bases in between. Germline lookup yields CDR1 MNHNS and CDR2 SASEGT. The CDR3 runs to 15 residues. The CDR3 nucleotides read TGTGCCAGCAGTGAGGAGACACTTAGCAATCAGCCCCAGCATTTT. Translating it yields CASSEETLSNQPQHF.

This clonotype was detected many times. The chain is built from TRBV3-1 and TRBJ1-5; no firm D call. CDR1 is LGHDT, CDR2 YNNKEL, per germline (reference sequence). The CDR3 extends over 13 amino acids. The ends were cut back, 4 bases at V and 7 bases at J, with 11 bases in the middle. The CDR3 loop reads CASSLGRSQPQHF. The CDR3 region has the DNA TGTGCCAGCAGCCTAGGGAGGTCCCAGCCCCAGCATTTT.

This clonotype appeared many times. V gene TRBV19 combines with J gene TRBJ2-2; perhaps TRBD2 as D (6 bases). This CDR3 is 14 amino acids long. Trimming shortened V by 4 bases and J by 5 bases, and 11 bases separated the two germline ends. The germline CDR1 and CDR2 sequences are LNHDA and SQIVND (reference sequence). The CDR3 sequence: CASSTPGRTGELFF. The CDR3 coding sequence is TGTGCCAGTAGTACCCCCGGGAGAACCGGGGAGCTGTTTTTT. The full variable domain, with the rest looked up from reference TRBV19 and TRBJ2-2, is DGGITQSPKYLFRKEGQNVTLSCEQNLNHDAMYWYRQDPGQGLRLIYYSQIVNDFQKGDIAEGYSVSREKKESFPLTVTSAQKNPTAFYLCASSTPGRTGELFFGEGSRLTVL.

This clonotype was detected ten times or more. The gene calls are TRBV5-4 and TRBJ2-1; 13 nucleotides line up with TRBD2. Germline CDR1 reads SGHNT; CDR2 reads YYREEE (reference sequence). J was trimmed by 0 bases and V by 3 bases; bases with no gene match: 6. There are 18 residues in the CDR3. The CDR3 DNA sequence: TGTGCCAGCAGCTCAGGACTAGCGGGGGTTAGCTCCTACAATGAGCAGTTCTTC. It codes for CASSSGLAGVSSYNEQFF.